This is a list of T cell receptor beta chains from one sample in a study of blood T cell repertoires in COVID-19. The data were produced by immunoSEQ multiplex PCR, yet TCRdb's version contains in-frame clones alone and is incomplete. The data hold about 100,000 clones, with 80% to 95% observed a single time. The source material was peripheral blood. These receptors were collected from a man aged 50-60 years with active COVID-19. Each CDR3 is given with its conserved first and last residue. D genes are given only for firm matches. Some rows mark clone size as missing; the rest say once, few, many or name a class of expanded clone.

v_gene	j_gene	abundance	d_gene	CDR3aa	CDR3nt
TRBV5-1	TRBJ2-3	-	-	CASSLVAPRDTDTQYF	TGCGCCAGCAGCTTGGTGGCCCCCCGGGACACAGATACGCAGTATTTT
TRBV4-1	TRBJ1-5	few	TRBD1	CASSQVQGGSGNQPQHF	TGCGCCAGCAGCCAAGTACAAGGGGGCTCTGGCAATCAGCCCCAGCATTTT
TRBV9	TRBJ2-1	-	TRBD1	CASSDAGTGGWNEQFF	TGTGCCAGCAGCGATGCCGGGACAGGGGGCTGGAATGAGCAGTTCTTC
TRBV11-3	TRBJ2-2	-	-	CASSARQENTGELFF	TGTGCCAGCAGCGCCAGACAGGAGAACACCGGGGAGCTGTTTTTT
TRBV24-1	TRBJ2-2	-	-	CATMGQPNTGELFF	TGTGCCACCATGGGACAACCGAACACCGGGGAGCTGTTTTTT
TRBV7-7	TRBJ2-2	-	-	CASSLGGGLSTGELFF	TGTGCCAGCAGCTTAGGGGGCGGCTTAAGTACCGGGGAGCTGTTTTTT
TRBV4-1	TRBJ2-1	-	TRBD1	CASSPLMGQGPNEQFF	TGCGCCAGCAGCCCCCTTATGGGACAGGGGCCCAATGAGCAGTTCTTC
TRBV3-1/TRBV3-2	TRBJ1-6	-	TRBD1	CASSLGTVYNSPLHF	TGTGCCAGCAGCTTAGGGACAGTCTATAATTCACCCCTCCACTTT
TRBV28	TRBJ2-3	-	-	CASTLADSYTQYF	TGTGCCAGCACCCTCGCCGACAGTTATACGCAGTATTTT
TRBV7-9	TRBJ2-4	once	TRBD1	CASSLGFGQGAGENIQYF	TGTGCCAGCAGCTTGGGGTTTGGACAGGGGGCAGGTGAAAACATTCAGTACTTC
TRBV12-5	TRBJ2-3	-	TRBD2	CASERASGIGTDTQYF	TGTGCTAGTGAAAGGGCTAGCGGGATTGGCACAGATACGCAGTATTTT
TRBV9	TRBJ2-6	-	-	CASTPGTTTGANVLTF	TGTGCCAGCACCCCCGGAACTACCACTGGGGCCAACGTCCTGACTTTC
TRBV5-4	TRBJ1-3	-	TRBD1	CASSSPARDSGNTIYF	TGTGCCAGCAGCTCTCCGGCCCGGGACAGTGGAAACACCATATATTTT
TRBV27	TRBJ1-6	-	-	CASSPRDWANSPLHF	TGTGCCAGCAGTCCCAGGGACTGGGCTAATTCACCCCTCCACTTT
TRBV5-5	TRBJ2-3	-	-	CASSSPPGAGASTDTQYF	TGTGCCAGCAGCTCCCCCCCCGGGGCGGGGGCTAGCACAGATACGCAGTATTTT
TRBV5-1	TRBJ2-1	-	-	CASSVRRGGHNEQFF	TGCGCCAGCAGCGTGAGGAGGGGCGGGCACAATGAGCAGTTCTTC